Listed here are 18 T cell receptor beta chains from one sample, sequenced in a study of cytomegalovirus exposure and HLA in healthy donors. The PCR used 60 Vbeta and 13 Jbeta primers. Using immunoSEQ multiplex PCR, the repertoire was profiled, and TCRdb retains in-frame clones only, with some absent. In the table there are more than 130,000 clones, 60% to 80% of which are singletons. The source material was PBMCs. Source of these receptors: a male donor in good health and CMV-seronegative.

This chain connects TRBV5-8 to TRBJ2-4; 11 bases align to TRBD1. Germline V gene sequence: CDR1 SGHTS, CDR2 YDEGEE. The CDR3 length is 16 residues. Unmatched junction bases numbered 8, after V lost 2 bases and J lost 7 bases. The CDR3 DNA reads TGTGCCAGCAGCTTAATCTGGACAGGGGGCCGGAACATTCAGTACTTC. Translation gives CASSLIWTGGRNIQYF.

J is TRBJ1-2 and V is TRBV14; the D is unclear. The germline V gene encodes CDR1 SGHDN and CDR2 FVKESK. The CDR3 covers 15 residues. V lost 3 bases and J 1 base, leaving 12 bases between the germline ends. The chain's CDR3 is CASSHRQELNYGYTF. In DNA, the CDR3 is TGTGCCAGCAGCCACAGGCAGGAACTTAACTATGGCTACACCTTC.

This chain connects TRBV20-1 to TRBJ1-1, with D possibly TRBD1 on 6 matching bases. The CDR3 sequence is 11 residues long. V was cut by 5 bases and J by 3 bases, with 7 bases left in between. From germline, CDR1 is DFQATT and CDR2 SNEGSKA (reference sequence). The CDR3 nucleotides are TGCAGTGCTTACAGGGACACTGAAGCTTTCTTT. Protein product: CSAYRDTEAFF.

V usage is TRBV28 and J usage is TRBJ1-1; D perhaps matches TRBD1 (5 bases). Trimming removed 1 base from V and 0 bases from J, with 12 bases in between. The CDR3 runs 16 residues. In germline, CDR1 is MDHEN, CDR2 SYDVKM. CDR3 region: CASSLLGRGMNTEAFF. CDR3 coding DNA: TGTGCCAGCAGTTTATTGGGGCGGGGGATGAACACTGAAGCTTTCTTT.

J is TRBJ2-6 and V is TRBV15; 9 positions match TRBD1. CDR3 size: 17 residues. The junction had 5 bases not matched to a gene; V was cut back by 3 bases and J by 2 bases. Germline lookup yields CDR1 LNHNV and CDR2 YYDKDF (reference sequence). This CDR3 is CATSRGRTGAGANVLTF. The CDR3 coding sequence is TGTGCCACCAGCAGGGGCCGGACAGGGGCTGGGGCCAACGTCCTGACTTTC.

The genes are TRBV7-2 and TRBJ2-5, with 10 bases fitting TRBD1. CDR1 and CDR2 from the germline V gene are SGHTA and FQGNSA. V shed 6 bases, J shed 11 bases, and the junction held 9 bases outside the gene matches. This CDR3 comprises 13 residues. The CDR3 protein is CASRRQGAGEQYF. CDR3 in DNA: TGTGCCAGCAGACGACAGGGGGCTGGGGAGCAGTACTTC.

This clone was recorded once. V usage is TRBV7-2 and J usage is TRBJ1-2; unclear D gene. Germline CDR1 reads SGHTA; CDR2 reads FQGNSA. The CDR3 extends over 14 amino acids. Between the trimmed V and J ends, which lost 2 bases and 8 bases, there was a span of 15 bases. CDR3 coding DNA: TGTGCCAGCAGCTTATCGGGTCCCGCGGGAGGCTACACCTTC. Residues: CASSLSGPAGGYTF. Complete variable domain (other parts from reference TRBV7-2 and TRBJ1-2): GAGVSQSPSNKVTEKGKDVELRCDPISGHTALYWYRQSLGQGLEFLIYFQGNSAPDKSGLPSDRFSAERTGGSVSTLTIQRTQQEDSAVYLCASSLSGPAGGYTFGSGTRLTVV.

The J gene is TRBJ2-6, the V gene TRBV6-1, with D maybe TRBD1 (6 bases). CDR3 length equals 15 residues. Trimming took off 11 bases at V and 1 base at J, with 15 bases between the two ends. Germline V CDR1 and CDR2: MNHNS, SASEGT. The DNA of the CDR3 is TGTGCCGGATCGACCAGGGGTTCTGGGGCCAACGTCCTGACTTTC. This encodes CAGSTRGSGANVLTF.

The V and J genes are TRBV5-1 and TRBJ2-5, with TRBD1 identical over 7 bases. Germline values: CDR1 SGHRS, CDR2 YFSETQ. This CDR3 is 16 amino acids long. The ends lost 4 bases at V and 2 bases at J; junction bases unmatched: 11. CDR3 DNA sequence: TGCGCCAGCAGCGCTGGGGACAGACTAATACAAGAGACCCAGTACTTC. Translated: CASSAGDRLIQETQYF. The full variable domain, its missing parts supplied by reference TRBV5-1 and TRBJ2-5, is KAGVTQTPRYLIKTRGQQVTLSCSPISGHRSVSWYQQTPGQGLQFLFEYFSETQRNKGNFPGRFSGRQFSNSRSEMNVSTLELGDSALYLCASSAGDRLIQETQYFGPGTRLLVL.

The chain has TRBV11-2 and TRBJ2-1; 7 bases are a match to TRBD2. V dropped 5 bases and J dropped 8; count of bases not matched to a gene: 6. CDR3 length: 13 residues. Germline CDR1 and CDR2: SGHAT and FQNNGV. The CDR3 sequence: CASSPSGADEQFF. CDR3 bases: TGTGCCAGCAGCCCGAGCGGGGCTGATGAGCAGTTCTTC.

The chain recombines TRBV7-8 with TRBJ1-1; a possible D gene is TRBD1 (5 bases). The CDR3 has 15 residues. Germline assignment: CDR1 SGHVS and CDR2 FQNEAQ. V was clipped by 5 bases and J by 8 bases, with 21 bases between them. The CDR3 sequence is CASSIRDYSPEEAFF. CDR3 nucleotides: TGTGCCAGCAGCATAAGGGACTACTCCCCGGAGGAAGCTTTCTTT. The whole variable domain, remainder taken from reference TRBV7-8 and TRBJ1-1, is GAGVSQSPRYKVAKRGQDVALRCDPISGHVSLFWYQQALGQGPEFLTYFQNEAQLDKSGLPSDRFFAERPEGSVSTLKIQRTQQEDSAVYLCASSIRDYSPEEAFFGQGTRLTVV.

The gene calls are TRBV7-6 and TRBJ1-1, with unresolved D. The CDR3 is 15 residues long. The germline V and J ends were trimmed by 4 bases and 1 base, with 13 bases remaining between them. Germline-derived CDR1 and CDR2 are SGHVS and FNYEAQ. For the CDR3, the DNA is TGTGCCAGCAGCTCCTCCCCGGGTGGGAACACTGAAGCTTTCTTT. Protein: CASSSSPGGNTEAFF. Together with reference TRBV7-6 and TRBJ1-1, the CDR3 gives the full variable domain: GAGVSQSPRYKVTKRGQDVALRCDPISGHVSLYWYRQALGQGPEFLTYFNYEAQQDKSGLPNDRFSAERPEGSISTLTIQRTEQRDSAMYRCASSSSPGGNTEAFFGQGTRLTVV.

The chain links TRBV11-2 to TRBJ2-6, with D perhaps TRBD1 (5 bases). CDR3 length: 16 residues. V was shortened by 5 bases and J by 0 bases, with 11 bases between the two germline ends. Germline lookup yields CDR1 SGHAT and CDR2 FQNNGV. Here the CDR3 DNA reads TGTGCCAGCAGCAGACAGTCCCCCTCTGGGGCCAACGTCCTGACTTTC. Encoded protein: CASSRQSPSGANVLTF.

This rearrangement joins TRBV7-3 to TRBJ2-1; possibly TRBD1 for D (5 bases). From germline, CDR1 is SGHTA and CDR2 FQGTGA. V gave up 4 bases and J gave up 3 bases, with 13 bases separating them. CDR3 length: 15 amino acids. The CDR3 spells CASSSDSSFYNEQFF. CDR3 DNA: TGTGCCAGCAGCTCCGACAGCTCCTTCTACAATGAGCAGTTCTTC.

CDR3 sequence (DNA): TGTGCCATCAGTGCTCAGGGGGGCACAGATACGCAGTATTTT. Translation: CAISAQGGTDTQYF. The V call is TRBV10-3, the J call TRBJ2-3; 7 bases fit TRBD1. The CDR3 has 14 residues. Trimming took 4 bases from V and 1 from J; bases not matched to a gene: 2. Germline CDR1 and CDR2: ENHRY and SYGVKD.

The CDR3 sequence: CASSLTQVGGTEAFF. In DNA, the CDR3 is TGTGCCAGCAGCTTAACCCAGGTGGGAGGCACTGAAGCTTTCTTT. The chain combines TRBV7-3 with TRBJ1-1; D unclear. The CDR3 length is 15 residues. The V end lost 0 bases, the J end lost 4 bases, and 12 bases lay between the germline ends. Germline V gene data show CDR1 as SGHTA and CDR2 as FQGTGA.

The V call is TRBV6-4, the J call TRBJ1-6; D unclear. Between the trimmed V and J ends, which lost 2 bases and 3 bases, there was a span of 8 bases. The CDR3 totals 15 residues. The germline V gene has CDR1 MRHNA and CDR2 SNTAGT. In DNA, the CDR3 is TGTGCCAGCAGTGACAGGAGGGTCTATAATTCACCCCTCCACTTT. It codes for CASSDRRVYNSPLHF.

CDR3 region: CATRTGDQPQHF. Written as DNA, the CDR3 is TGTGCCACCAGGACAGGTGATCAGCCCCAGCATTTT. V is TRBV28 and J is TRBJ1-5, with TRBD1 matching over 7 bases. The CDR3 contains 12 residues. The germline CDR1 and CDR2 sequences are MDHEN and SYDVKM. V trimming: 10 bases; J trimming: 5 bases; junction bases outside the gene matches: 5. The whole variable domain, remainder taken from reference TRBV28 and TRBJ1-5, is DVKVTQSSRYLVKRTGEKVFLECVQDMDHENMFWYRQDPGLGLRLIYFSYDVKMKEKGDIPEGYSVSREKKERFSLILESASTNQTSMYLCATRTGDQPQHFGDGTRLSIL.